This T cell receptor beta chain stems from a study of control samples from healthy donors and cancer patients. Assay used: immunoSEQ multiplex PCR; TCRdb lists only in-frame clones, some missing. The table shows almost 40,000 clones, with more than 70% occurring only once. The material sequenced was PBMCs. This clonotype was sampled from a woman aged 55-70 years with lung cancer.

CDR3: CASSTDGTDTQYF. In DNA form, the CDR3 reads TGTGCCAGCTCAACAGACGGCACAGATACGCAGTATTTT. J is TRBJ2-3 and V is TRBV18; D uncertain. This CDR3 is built from 13 residues. Deletions cut 5 bases from V and 1 base from J, with 7 bases between. The V gene's germline CDR1 is KGHSH and CDR2 LQKENI.